A selection of T cell receptor beta chains follows, all from one sample in a study of cytotoxic CD8 clonotypes in ibrutinib-treated CLL. TCRdb keeps only in-frame clones here, not all; method: immunoSEQ multiplex PCR. The data show more than 200,000 clones, 60% to 80% seen once. The input for sequencing was PBMCs, taken after 12 months of ibrutinib treatment. These receptors were taken from a human donor with chronic lymphocytic leukemia. CDR3s include the opening cysteine and the closing phenylalanine or tryptophan.

TRBV5-1	TRBJ2-7	CASRAQGGDYEQYF
TRBV4-1	TRBJ2-7	CASSQSGLGVEQYF
TRBV9	TRBJ2-2	CASSVTGSPANTGELFF
TRBV10-1	TRBJ1-1	CASSRQGAVEAFF
TRBV11-2	TRBJ2-5	CASSPGPVAGTAHF
TRBV2	TRBJ2-7	CASSEARLAGGNEQYF
TRBV27	TRBJ2-7	CASSPTEKGYEQYF
TRBV30	TRBJ2-2	CAWGLVSGELFF
TRBV2	TRBJ2-2	CASRGRRQDGELFF
TRBV5-8	TRBJ2-5	CASSYERGPLQETQYF
TRBV28	TRBJ2-7	CASSLSFYEQYF
TRBV5-8	TRBJ1-4	CASSLGVATAEKLFF
TRBV29-1	TRBJ2-3	CSVEYLSTDTQYF
TRBV7-8	TRBJ1-2	CASSPRQVYYGYTF
TRBV4-1	TRBJ2-7	CASSLNPLAGYEQYF
TRBV29-1	TRBJ2-1	CSVRRTGASYNEQFF
TRBV7-2	TRBJ1-1	CASSLSPSTEAFF
TRBV6-5	TRBJ2-2	CASRLAGGGELFF
TRBV5-1	TRBJ1-4	CASSGGGWEKLFF
TRBV5-1	TRBJ2-5	CASSLAPGGVGETQYF
TRBV25-1	TRBJ1-4	CASSDTQGRANEKLFF
TRBV20-1	TRBJ1-2	CSATQGDGYTF
TRBV27	TRBJ1-5	CASSLSALGDQPQHF
TRBV9	TRBJ1-2	CASSVDGGATYGYTF
TRBV18	TRBJ2-5	CASSPPGLRTQQETQYF
TRBV6-1	TRBJ1-2	CASSEAQINYGYTF